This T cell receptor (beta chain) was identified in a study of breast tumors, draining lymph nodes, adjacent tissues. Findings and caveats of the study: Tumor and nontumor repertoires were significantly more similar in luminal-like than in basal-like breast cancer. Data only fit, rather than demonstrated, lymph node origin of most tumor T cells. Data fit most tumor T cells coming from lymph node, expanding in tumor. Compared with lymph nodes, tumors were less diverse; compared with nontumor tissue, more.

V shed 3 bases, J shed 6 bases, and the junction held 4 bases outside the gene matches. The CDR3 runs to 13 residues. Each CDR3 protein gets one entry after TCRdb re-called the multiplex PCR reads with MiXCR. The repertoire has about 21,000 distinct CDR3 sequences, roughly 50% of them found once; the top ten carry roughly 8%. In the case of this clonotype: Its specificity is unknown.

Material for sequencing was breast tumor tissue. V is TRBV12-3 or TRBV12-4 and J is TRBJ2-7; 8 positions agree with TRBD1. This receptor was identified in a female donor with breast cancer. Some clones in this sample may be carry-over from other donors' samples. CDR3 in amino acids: CASSFGRGPEQYF. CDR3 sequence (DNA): TGTGCCAGCAGTTTTGGCAGGGGGCCCGAGCAGTACTTC.